A single sample is the source of the 2 T cell receptor beta chains below, sequenced in a study of T cells in Graves' hyperthyroidism and ophthalmopathy. RNA transcripts served as the template for amplifying TCR beta CDR3 regions. Researchers ran a first-round RT-PCR on the TCR CDR3 using the HTBI primer set. TCRdb redid the calling of the multiplex PCR reads with MiXCR, one entry per CDR3 protein. The profile shows hundreds of thousands of distinct CDR3 sequences, about 15% of them singletons. Material for sequencing was blood. These receptors originate from a woman between 50 and 59 years old with Graves' ophthalmopathy.

The gene calls are TRBV7-3 and TRBJ2-2, with TRBD1 matching over 7 bases. The CDR3 spans 16 residues. V shed 2 bases and J 7 bases; nucleotides not matched to a gene: 10. Germline V gene lookup returns CDR1 SGHTA and CDR2 FQGTGA. CDR3 coding DNA: TGTGCCAGCAGCTTACTGGCCAGGGACAGCGGCGGGGAGCTGTTTTTT. It encodes CASSLLARDSGGELFF.

The chain employs TRBV29-1 and TRBJ1-1; TRBD1 might be the D (6 bases). V was pared by 0 bases and J by 4 bases, with 18 bases between. This CDR3 region has 16 residues. Per germline, CDR1 SQVTM and CDR2 ANQGSEA. In nucleotides, the CDR3 is TGCAGCGTTGAAGAGGGAGTCAGGGGTTGGGGCACTGAAGCTTTCTTT. Translating it yields CSVEEGVRGWGTEAFF.